This T cell receptor (beta chain) was found in a study of prognosis after radiotherapy for stage I lung cancer (dated by TCRdb to the early 2020s). Looking at the study overall: Between early 2018 and early 2019, under 20 patients with stage I NSCLC were enrolled in Nanjing, China. Four to six patients had oligometastatic NSCLC after their primary tumor was surgically resected, and approximately 13 patients had newly diagnosed primary stage I lung tumors. All patients were regarded as medically inoperable, because of comorbidities in more than 10 patients and refusal of surgery in roughly seven patients. The cohort was made up of 10 to 15 men and roughly 6 women, with a median age of approximately 74 years and an age range of about 53 to 95 years. On tumor histology, over 10 patients had adenocarcinoma and several had squamous cell carcinoma. SBRT was given in 3 to 5 fractions with a biologically effective dose of at least 100 Gy, using image-guided IMRT or VMAT. In every patient, SBRT was given without any concurrent therapy. After SBRT, distant metastases developed in four of the 19 patients at a median of 7 months, while the remaining 15 patients had no significant progression. The study profiled peripheral blood TCR beta repertoires from stage I NSCLC patients before and after stereotactic body radiotherapy and related them to distant failure. A total of roughly 38 blood samples from 19 patients were sequenced, with one sample obtained before and one obtained after SBRT for each patient. Beyond this particular receptor, the publication reports: Limitations of the study included a small cohort and short follow-up, and the study findings need independent validation. None of the reported P values were adjusted for multiple comparisons. Post-SBRT Shannon entropy and its change from baseline were lower in patients who developed distant metastases; baseline Shannon entropy was not associated with metastases. No determination of tumor specificity was made for expanded TCR clones. A decrease in unique TCR clone counts was observed after SBRT (median 10,088 before versus several thousand after; Wilcoxon paired P=0.011). Differences by metastasis status were reportedly seen in TRBV and TRBJ usage frequencies, involving two V genes at baseline and, after SBRT, nine V genes and two J genes.

Two rounds of multiplex PCR were performed to amplify the TCR beta CDR3 region from genomic DNA. The first PCR round used primers specific to each TRBV and TRBJ gene, with sequences filed in Chinese patent CN105087789A. The second PCR round used universal primers. The Roche High Pure PCR Template Preparation Kit was used to extract genomic DNA from the frozen PBMCs. Paired-end sequencing with 151 bp reads was performed on the libraries using an Illumina HiSeq 3000. The original methods were these. CutAdapt was used to remove raw reads lacking the multiplex PCR primer sequences. Using PEAR, the high-quality paired reads were merged into contigs. MiXCR assigned TRB V, D and J gene segments to each contig by aligning to reference sequences. To remove sequencing errors, CDR3 sequences were clustered according to base quality and sequence similarity. Shannon entropy, normalized by the natural log of the productive TCR sequence number, served as the measure of diversity. To get clonality, Shannon entropy was divided by the natural log of the number of unique clonotypes, and that result was subtracted from one. Using the Youden index from ROC curves, the researchers picked the repertoire-metric cut-offs for progression-free survival, and all analyses were carried out in R 3.5.3. TCRdb reran the public reads through fastp at Q25 and MiXCR, keeping productive beta chains. Rows are combined by CDR3 protein, so each entry shows the most common genes and DNA. These V and J calls rely on TCRdb rather than the paper's analysis. This sample lists 30,000 or so distinct CDR3 sequences; around 40% were detected once. The top ten clonotypes cover approximately 15% of the sample.

From the cysteine up to the phenylalanine, the CDR3 has a length of 13 residues. Here the CDR3 DNA is all that survives: 39 bases in frame from base 1. Reading the germline V gene (reference sequence) gives CDR1 LNHNV and CDR2 YYDKDF. At the junction V is shortened by 3 bases and J by 5 bases, with 11 bases in between. No patient had a history of other malignancies or prior chemotherapy or radiotherapy, and all had node-negative disease on CT and PET/CT. Roughly 6 milliliters of peripheral venous blood were drawn into EDTA tubes at each of two time points. Ficoll-Paque Plus density-gradient centrifugation was used to isolate PBMCs. Right after collection, samples were placed at -80 degrees C and kept there until analysis. This clonotype was detected ten times or more. What antigen it recognizes has not been identified. One base away there is no much larger clone; base qualities are not given.

This clonotype was sampled from a donor over 45 with non-small cell lung cancer. The rearranged segments are TRBV15 and TRBJ2-7; the D gene is possibly TRBD2, with 5 bases matching. This sample comprised PBMCs, obtained before or after stereotactic body radiation therapy (not recorded which). In nucleotides, the sequence is TGTGCCACCAGCAGGGCTGGGCGGGACGAGCAGTACTTC. It codes for CATSRAGRDEQYF.